These 15 T cell receptor beta chains originate from one sample sequenced in a study of cytomegalovirus exposure and HLA in healthy donors. Amplification used 60 Vbeta primers and 13 Jbeta primers. Produced via immunoSEQ multiplex PCR; TCRdb's table is partial and in-frame only. The table shows about 160,000 clones, with roughly 73% occurring only once. The sample comprised PBMCs. The receptors were sampled from a male donor in good health and CMV-seronegative.

The chain is built from TRBV10-2 and TRBJ2-3; 13 nucleotides agree with TRBD2. The CDR3 covers 14 residues. Trimming removed 5 bases from V and 7 bases from J; junction bases left unmatched: 3. CDR1 WSHSY and CDR2 SAAADI come from the germline V gene. Here the CDR3 DNA reads TGCGCCAGCAGTCTACTAGCGGGAGGGCATACGCAGTATTTT. Its translation: CASSLLAGGHTQYF.

The J gene is TRBJ1-1, the V gene TRBV19; D not resolved. The CDR3 contains 15 residues. V dropped 4 bases and J dropped 1 base, with 13 bases sitting between them. Germline V gene sequence: CDR1 LNHDA, CDR2 SQIVND (reference sequence). The CDR3 coding sequence is TGTGCCAGTAGTAGTCCCACAGTCTCGAACACTGAAGCTTTCTTT. Its protein is CASSSPTVSNTEAFF.

This clone was counted once. This chain joins TRBV18 and TRBJ1-1; D perhaps matches TRBD1 (6 bases). Trimming removed 2 bases from V and 6 bases from J, with 16 bases in between. Looked up from germline, CDR1 is KGHSH and CDR2 is LQKENI. The CDR3 loop spans 15 amino acids. The CDR3 loop reads CASSPVAGAGSEAFF. The CDR3, as DNA: TGTGCCAGCTCACCAGTCGCGGGGGCTGGATCTGAAGCTTTCTTT.

The chain joins TRBV19 to TRBJ2-7, with D perhaps TRBD2 (5 bases). Between the trimmed V and J ends, which lost 5 bases and 3 bases, there was a span of 17 bases. Germline CDR1 LNHDA, CDR2 SQIVND (reference sequence). The CDR3 consists of 15 residues. The CDR3 DNA reads as TGTGCCAGTAGTCCAGTCCCCGGGAACAGCTACGAGCAGTACTTC. Protein sequence: CASSPVPGNSYEQYF.

CDR3 DNA sequence: TGTGCCAGCAGAGCTGGACAGGCTGCCTACGAGCAGTACTTC. This sequence encodes CASRAGQAAYEQYF. The chain is built from TRBV6-1 and TRBJ2-7, with 7 bases aligning to TRBD1. The CDR3 loop spans 14 amino acids. V lost 6 bases to trimming and J lost 2 bases; unmatched junction nucleotides: 7. Germline V gene lookup returns CDR1 MNHNS and CDR2 SASEGT.

V gene TRBV2 combines with J gene TRBJ2-3; 9 positions agree with TRBD1. CDR1 and CDR2 (germline): SNHLY, FYNNEI. The CDR3 is 12 amino acids. V lost 8 bases and J lost 4; bases outside the gene matches: 1. CDR3: CASGQGPDTQYF. CDR3 coding DNA: TGTGCCAGCGGACAGGGGCCAGATACGCAGTATTTT. The full variable domain, its missing parts supplied by reference TRBV2 and TRBJ2-3, is EPEVTQTPSHQVTQMGQEVILRCVPISNHLYFYWYRQILGQKVEFLVSFYNNEISEKSEIFDDQFSVERPDGSNFTLKIRSTKLEDSAMYFCASGQGPDTQYFGPGTRLTVL.

The V and J genes are TRBV18 and TRBJ1-5, with D possibly TRBD1 on 5 matching bases. The CDR3 runs 15 residues. The germline V gene has CDR1 KGHSH and CDR2 LQKENI. The germline V and J ends were trimmed by 5 bases and 0 bases, with 11 bases remaining between them. The CDR3 region is CASSAGGRSNQPQHF. In DNA, the CDR3 is TGTGCCAGCTCAGCGGGGGGTCGTAGCAATCAGCCCCAGCATTTT. Together with reference TRBV18 and TRBJ1-5, the CDR3 gives the full variable domain: NAGVMQNPRHLVRRRGQEARLRCSPMKGHSHVYWYRQLPEEGLKFMVYLQKENIIDESGMPKERFSAEFPKEGPSILRIQQVVRGDSAAYFCASSAGGRSNQPQHFGDGTRLSIL.

This clone was counted between two and nine times. The chain uses TRBV2 and TRBJ1-1, with D unresolved. Germline CDR1 and CDR2: SNHLY and FYNNEI. This CDR3 spans 10 amino acids. The V end was cut by 8 bases, the J end by 5 bases, with 6 bases between. The CDR3 here is CASWETEAFF. DNA for the CDR3: TGTGCCAGCTGGGAGACTGAAGCTTTCTTT.

The chain couples TRBV28 to TRBJ2-3; D unresolved. CDR1 is MDHEN, CDR2 SYDVKM, per germline. V lost 7 bases and J lost 2, with 13 bases in between. There are 14 residues in the CDR3. CDR3 nucleotide sequence: TGTGCCAGCACACCTAGATTCGTCACAGATACGCAGTATTTT. Translation: CASTPRFVTDTQYF. Complete variable domain (other parts from reference TRBV28 and TRBJ2-3): DVKVTQSSRYLVKRTGEKVFLECVQDMDHENMFWYRQDPGLGLRLIYFSYDVKMKEKGDIPEGYSVSREKKERFSLILESASTNQTSMYLCASTPRFVTDTQYFGPGTRLTVL.

This clone was recorded a few times. CDR3 coding DNA: TGTGCCAGCAGTTACTCTTGGGACATGGAAGCTTTCTTT. It is translated as CASSYSWDMEAFF. The chain joins TRBV6-5 to TRBJ1-1, with D possibly being TRBD1 (6 bases). The V gene's germline CDR1 is MNHEY and CDR2 SVGAGI. The CDR3 runs 13 residues. The V end was cut by 0 bases, the J end by 8 bases, with 10 bases between.

This sequence joins TRBV18 and TRBJ2-7; 7 positions agree with TRBD2. Germline V lookup: CDR1 KGHSH, CDR2 LQKENI. V dropped 1 base and J dropped 3; count of bases not matched to a gene: 0. This CDR3 region has 13 residues. The CDR3 DNA is TGTGCCAGCTCACCACTAGCGGGCTACGAGCAGTACTTC. Protein sequence: CASSPLAGYEQYF.

The rearrangement joins TRBV18 to TRBJ1-3; D possibly corresponds to TRBD1 (6 bases). The germline V gene has CDR1 KGHSH and CDR2 LQKENI. Trimming removed 2 bases from V and 2 bases from J, with 13 bases in between. The CDR3 contains 16 residues. The CDR3 coding sequence is TGTGCCAGCTCACCATCAGGGGTATTAGCTGGAAACACCATATATTTT. Translating it yields CASSPSGVLAGNTIYF.

The chain carries TRBV5-1 and TRBJ2-1, with TRBD2 matching 7 bases. V gave up 4 bases and J gave up 5 bases; unmatched junction bases: 6. Germline V gene lookup returns CDR1 SGHRS and CDR2 YFSETQ. The CDR3 length is 14 residues. The CDR3 nucleotides are TGCGCCAGCAGCCCTTGGACTAGGGACAATGAGCAGTTCTTC. Its protein product is CASSPWTRDNEQFF.

This clone was detected only once. At one boundary the junction diverges from the germline segment, which might be a read error. The chain carries TRBV7-2 and TRBJ2-7; possibly TRBD2 for D (5 bases). This CDR3 is 11 amino acids long. CDR1 and CDR2 from the germline V gene are SGHTA and FQGNSA. The CDR3 sequence: CASSLALEQYF. CDR3 bases: TGTGCCAGCAGCCTAGCACTGGAGCAGTACTTC.

The chain has TRBV19 and TRBJ2-3; 7 bases align to TRBD2. With 3 bases clipped from V and 5 bases from J, the junction kept 2 bases outside the gene matches. The CDR3 sequence is 13 residues long. CDR1 LNHDA and CDR2 SQIVND come from the germline V gene (reference sequence). The CDR3, as DNA: TGTGCCAGTAGTATTGGGGGGGGAGATACGCAGTATTTT. Amino acids: CASSIGGGDTQYF.